This entry features one T cell receptor beta chain sequence. Its target is not known. Here immunoSEQ multiplex PCR was the method, and the copy in TCRdb shows in-frame clones only, minus some. Among fewer than 30,000 clones listed, roughly three fifths were seen once. The data belong to a study of early stage breast cancer tumors. Study background: ER+/PR+/HER2- status applied to twelve of 16 invasive breast tumors. Among roughly twelve ER+/PR+/HER2- tumors, eight were ductal, four lobular. General study results and limits: Enriched TCRB sequences shared across patients were mostly commonly generated sequences. Tumors had about 2.6-fold higher T cell density than normal breast.

Germline CDR1 MDHEN, CDR2 SYDVKM. V lost 9 bases and J lost 6, with 21 bases in between. There are 15 residues in the CDR3. The TCR originated in a person aged 45-60 years with breast cancer. The chain has TRBV28 and TRBJ1-5, with a weak D call TRBD1 (5 bases). Sample: breast tumor tissue. CDR3 coding DNA: TGTGCCAGTCTGGACGGGGGGGGTAGGACTCAGCCCCAGCATTTT. Its protein product is CASLDGGGRTQPQHF.